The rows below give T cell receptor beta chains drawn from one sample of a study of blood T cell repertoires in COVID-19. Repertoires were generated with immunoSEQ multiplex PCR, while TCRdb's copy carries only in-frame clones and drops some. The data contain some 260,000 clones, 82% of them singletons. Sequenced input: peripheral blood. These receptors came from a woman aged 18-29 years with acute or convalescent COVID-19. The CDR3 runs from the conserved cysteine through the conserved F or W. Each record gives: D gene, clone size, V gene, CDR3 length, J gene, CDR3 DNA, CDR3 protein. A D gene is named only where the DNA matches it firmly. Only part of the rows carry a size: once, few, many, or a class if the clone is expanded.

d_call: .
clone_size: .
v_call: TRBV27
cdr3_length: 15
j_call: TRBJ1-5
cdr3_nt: TGTGCCAGCAGTCGAGACAATTTCTCCAATCAGCCCCAGCATTTT
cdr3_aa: CASSRDNFSNQPQHF

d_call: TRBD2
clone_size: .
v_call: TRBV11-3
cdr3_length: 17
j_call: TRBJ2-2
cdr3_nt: TGTGCCAGCAGCCCGGTGGGGGGAGGGCCGGTTTCCGGGGAGCTGTTTTTT
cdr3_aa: CASSPVGGGPVSGELFF

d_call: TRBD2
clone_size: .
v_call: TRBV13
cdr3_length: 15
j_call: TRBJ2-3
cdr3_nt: TGTGCCAGCAGCTCCGGGACTAGCGGGACAGATACGCAGTATTTT
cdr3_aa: CASSSGTSGTDTQYF

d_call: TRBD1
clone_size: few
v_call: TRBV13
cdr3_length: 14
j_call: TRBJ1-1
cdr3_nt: TGTGCCAGCAGCCACAGGGGCGGTGGCACTGAAGCTTTCTTT
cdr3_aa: CASSHRGGGTEAFF

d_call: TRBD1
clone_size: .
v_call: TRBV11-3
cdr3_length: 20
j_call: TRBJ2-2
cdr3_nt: TGTGCCAGCAGTCACGAGATTCCAATAACGGGACAGTCGAACACCGGGGAGCTGTTTTTT
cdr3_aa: CASSHEIPITGQSNTGELFF

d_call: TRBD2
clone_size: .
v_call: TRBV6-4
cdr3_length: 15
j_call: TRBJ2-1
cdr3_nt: TGTGCCAGCAGTGAGTCTAGCGGGAGTAGGGATGAGCAGTTCTTC
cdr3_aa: CASSESSGSRDEQFF

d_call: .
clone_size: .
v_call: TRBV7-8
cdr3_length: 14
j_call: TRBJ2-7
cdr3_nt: TGTGCCAGCAGCTACCGGGACAAAGCCTACGAGCAGTACTTC
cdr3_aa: CASSYRDKAYEQYF

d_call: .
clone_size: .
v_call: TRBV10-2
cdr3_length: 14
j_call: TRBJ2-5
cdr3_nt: TGCGCCAGCAGTAGGATGGGCTCCCAAGAGACCCAGTACTTC
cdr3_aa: CASSRMGSQETQYF

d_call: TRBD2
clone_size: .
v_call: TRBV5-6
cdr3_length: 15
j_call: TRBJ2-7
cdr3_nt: TGTGCCAGCAGCTTGGGTGCGGGAGTTTTCTACGAGCAGTACTTC
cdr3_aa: CASSLGAGVFYEQYF

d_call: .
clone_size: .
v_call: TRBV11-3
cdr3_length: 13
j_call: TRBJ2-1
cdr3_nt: TGTGCCAGCAGCCCGGGAACAAACAATGAGCAGTTCTTC
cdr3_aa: CASSPGTNNEQFF

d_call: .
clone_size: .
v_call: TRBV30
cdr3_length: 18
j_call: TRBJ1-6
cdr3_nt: TGTGCCTGGAGTGTACCTGGGGCAGCTAGCTCCTATAATTCACCCCTCCACTTT
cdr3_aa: CAWSVPGAASSYNSPLHF

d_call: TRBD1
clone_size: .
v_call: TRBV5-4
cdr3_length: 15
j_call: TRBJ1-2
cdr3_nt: TGTGCCAGCAGCTCTTTAGGGACAGGGGGTTGGGGCTACACCTTC
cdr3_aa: CASSSLGTGGWGYTF

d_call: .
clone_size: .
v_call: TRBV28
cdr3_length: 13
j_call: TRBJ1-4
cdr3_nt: TGTGCCAGCAGTTCAGGAGGGTGGGAAAAACTGTTTTTT
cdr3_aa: CASSSGGWEKLFF

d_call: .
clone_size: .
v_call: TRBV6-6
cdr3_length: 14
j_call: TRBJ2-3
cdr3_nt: TGTGCCAGCAGCACAGGATTTAGCACAGATACGCAGTATTTT
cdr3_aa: CASSTGFSTDTQYF